These 32 T cell receptor beta chains originate from one sample sequenced in a study of T cell clonality in common variable immunodeficiency. Some clones are missing from TCRdb's copy, which holds only in-frame ones; the method was immunoSEQ multiplex PCR. The table lists under 35,000 clones, with no singletons. The sequenced sample was peripheral blood mononuclear cells. Source of these receptors: a person between 18 and 75 years old in good health.

There are many counts of this clone. The read gets to within 3 residues of the CDR3 end, and the germline J gene fills in the rest. The chain recombines TRBV5-6 with TRBJ2-1; possibly TRBD2 for D (5 bases). The CDR3 totals 13 residues. The V end lost 2 bases, the J end lost 3 bases, and 6 bases lay between the germline ends. The V gene's germline CDR1 is SGHDT and CDR2 YYEEEE. CDR3 sequence: CASSFGDYNEQFF. The CDR3 DNA, read in part, is TGTGCCAGCAGCTTCGGGGACTACAATGAG.

The sample holds a few counts of this clone. The read terminates 3 residues ahead of where the CDR3 ends, so the germline J gene completes it. V gene TRBV7-2 combines with J gene TRBJ2-4; the match to TRBD1 covers 7 bases. The CDR3 extends over 15 amino acids. Germline V lookup: CDR1 SGHTA, CDR2 FQGNSA. CDR3 loop: CASSFSDRSNYGQYF. CDR3 DNA (partial): TGTGCCAGCAGCTTCTCGGACAGGAGTAACTATGGT.

This clone was recorded many times. The read ends 3 residues shy of where the CDR3 ends; the end is completed using the germline J gene. This chain links TRBV18 with TRBJ2-1, with TRBD1 matching over 9 bases. Germline trimming cut 3 bases from V and 6 bases from J; bases unmatched to any gene: 6. This CDR3 contains 15 residues. From germline, CDR1 is KGHSH and CDR2 LQKENI. This chain's CDR3 is CASSPTGGPGNEQFF. The sequenced CDR3 bases are TGTGCCAGCTCACCGACAGGGGGACCGGGCAATGAG.

This clone came up a few times. The read finishes 3 residues shy of the CDR3 end, and the germline J gene is used to complete it. The V gene is TRBV7-9, the J gene TRBJ2-4; the D gene is possibly TRBD1 (6 bases). The CDR3 is made up of 12 amino acids. CDR1 and CDR2 (germline): SEHNR, FQNEAQ (reference sequence). The CDR3 here is CASSLGTDGQYF. The DNA read from the CDR3 is TGTGCCAGCAGCTTAGGGACAGATGGT.

This clone was counted at least ten times. The CDR3 extends 3 residues past the end of the read, so its final part is completed from the germline J gene. The chain links TRBV19 to TRBJ2-5; 7 bases agree with TRBD2. Germline-derived CDR1 and CDR2 are LNHDA and SQIVND (reference sequence). With 3 bases clipped from V and 3 bases from J, the junction kept 7 bases outside the gene matches. The CDR3 sequence is 15 residues long. CDR3 protein: CASSMTTSLKETQYF. The part of the CDR3 DNA that was read is TGTGCCAGTAGTATGACGACTAGCCTTAAAGAGACC.

In its sample, this clone was seen many times. The read ends 3 residues early relative to the CDR3; the germline J gene fills the gap. The rearrangement uses TRBV20-1 and TRBJ2-3; 9 bases match TRBD2. The CDR3 runs 15 residues. CDR1 and CDR2 from the germline V gene are DFQATT and SNEGSKA (reference sequence). The CDR3 DNA, read in part, is TGCAGTGCTAGAGATATCGGACTAGCGAAAGAGACG. Translating gives CSARDIGLAKET. Given in full, the CDR3 is CSARDIGLAKETQYF.

With respect to this clone: The missing CDR3 end, 3 residues past where the read stops, is filled in from the germline J gene. This chain links TRBV5-1 with TRBJ2-2; TRBD1 matches 9 bases. The CDR3 contains 14 residues. From germline, CDR1 is SGHRS and CDR2 YFSETQ. Incomplete CDR3 DNA: TGCGCCAGCAGCCTACAGGGGGCTGTCAACGTG. The encoded protein is CASSLQGAVNV. The whole CDR3 reads CASSLQGAVNVLFF.

This clone has at least ten counts. The observed sequence ends 3 residues before the CDR3 terminus, with the missing tail filled in from the germline J gene. The chain employs TRBV30 and TRBJ2-7, with a possible D match to TRBD1 (5 bases). In germline, CDR1 is GTSNPN, CDR2 SVGIG (reference sequence). The CDR3 covers 13 residues. Trimming stripped 7 bases from V and 4 bases from J, with 17 bases between. The CDR3 loop reads CASHLPGLYEQYF. CDR3 DNA, as far as it was read: TGTGCCTCCCACTTGCCAGGGTTGTACGAG.

Concerning this clone itself: The CDR3 end is not reached by the read, which stops 3 residues before it; the germline J gene fills it in. The chain carries TRBV2 and TRBJ1-2; D unresolved. V was shortened by 5 bases and J by 1 base, with 14 bases between the two germline ends. Germline lookup yields CDR1 SNHLY and CDR2 FYNNEI. The CDR3 covers 15 residues. The covered CDR3 bases are TGTGCCAGCAGTCTGACACGTTTCCTTAACTATGGC. Residues: CASSLTRFLNYG. The full-length CDR3 reads as CASSLTRFLNYGYTF.

Many counts were recorded for this clone. The sequence runs out 3 residues before the end of the CDR3; the remainder is reconstructed from the germline J gene. The chain joins TRBV29-1 to TRBJ2-1; no definite D call. Germline loops: CDR1 SQVTM, CDR2 ANQGSEA. The CDR3 extends over 13 amino acids. Trimming left V 3 bases short and J 9 bases short, with 15 bases between. The DNA read from the CDR3 is TGCAGCGTTGATAATGGCCGGGTGGTTGAG. It yields the protein CSVDNGRVVE. The full CDR3 reads CSVDNGRVVEQFF.

This clone is termed medium-sized. The read comes to an end 3 residues before the CDR3 does, leaving the germline J gene to fill in the end. The chain is built from TRBV2 and TRBJ2-3; D gene ambiguous. The CDR3 is made up of 15 amino acids. Germline V gene lookup returns CDR1 SNHLY and CDR2 FYNNEI. V gave up 1 base and J gave up 1 base, with 9 bases separating them. CDR3 DNA, as far as it was read: TGTGCCAGCAGTGAAGGCAGATCCGGCACAGATACG. Amino acid sequence: CASSEGRSGTDT. The entire CDR3 protein is CASSEGRSGTDTQYF. The variable domain in full, with the rest retrieved from reference TRBV2 and TRBJ2-3, is EPEVTQTPSHQVTQMGQEVILRCVPISNHLYFYWYRQILGQKVEFLVSFYNNEISEKSEIFDDQFSVERPDGSNFTLKIRSTKLEDSAMYFCASSEGRSGTDTQYFGPGTRLTVL.

At least ten counts were recorded for this clone. CDR3 DNA (partial): TGCAGTGCTAGAGGGACCCTAGCGGATCGATACAATGAG. Amino acids: CSARGTLADRYNE. The CDR3 reads in full as CSARGTLADRYNEQFF. The chain employs TRBV20-1 and TRBJ2-1; 7 nucleotides align to TRBD2. The read ends 3 residues shy of where the CDR3 ends; the end is completed using the germline J gene. V lost 1 base to trimming and J lost 4 bases; unmatched junction nucleotides: 10. Germline CDR1 DFQATT, CDR2 SNEGSKA (reference sequence). The CDR3 runs to 16 residues.

Details on this clone: It differs at one base from a far larger clone, so likely a read error. The DNA ends 3 residues before the CDR3 does, and the rest of the CDR3 is filled in from the germline J gene. The chain carries TRBV5-4 and TRBJ1-6, with D possibly TRBD1 on 5 matching bases. Germline values: CDR1 SGHNT, CDR2 YYREEE (reference sequence). This CDR3 comprises 14 residues. The chain's CDR3 is CARSLEGGGSPLHF. The CDR3 bases that were read are TGTGCCCGCAGCTTGGAAGGCGGGGGTTCACCC.

This clone has ten or more counts. The read comes to an end 3 residues before the CDR3 does, leaving the germline J gene to fill in the end. V and J are TRBV7-9 and TRBJ2-3; a weak D match, TRBD2 (5 bases). Germline V gene data show CDR1 as SEHNR and CDR2 as FQNEAQ (reference sequence). The CDR3 contains 14 residues. V lost 0 bases to trimming and J lost 7 bases, with 11 bases between them. The part of the CDR3 DNA that was read is TGTGCCAGCAGCTTAGCCCAGACTATCAATACG. It yields the protein CASSLAQTINT. In full, the CDR3 reads CASSLAQTINTQYF. Full variable domain (remainder filled in from reference TRBV7-9 and TRBJ2-3): DTGVSQNPRHKITKRGQNVTFRCDPISEHNRLYWYRQTLGQGPEFLTYFQNEAQLEKSRLLSDRFSAERPKGSFSTLEIQRTEQGDSAMYLCASSLAQTINTQYFGPGTRLTVL.

This clone was seen repeatedly, ten times or more. The observed sequence ends 3 residues before the CDR3 terminus, with the missing tail filled in from the germline J gene. The chain links TRBV12-3 or TRBV12-4 to TRBJ2-7; D might be TRBD2 (6 bases). This CDR3 spans 13 amino acids. V was clipped by 3 bases and J by 5 bases, with 11 bases between them. The part of the CDR3 DNA that was read is TGTGCCAGCAGTTTGCGGGGACCCGACGAG. It specifies CASSLRGPDE. The entire CDR3 protein is CASSLRGPDEQYF.

This clone was detected ten times or more. The missing CDR3 end, 3 residues past where the read stops, is filled in from the germline J gene. The chain couples TRBV20-1 to TRBJ2-2, with D perhaps TRBD1 or TRBD2 (5 bases each). The CDR3 has 16 residues. From germline, CDR1 is DFQATT and CDR2 SNEGSKA (reference sequence). CDR3 DNA, as far as it was read: TGCAGTGCTAGAGGGGCGAGGGGTTCTGGGGCCAACGTG. Translating it yields CSARGARGSGANV. The full-length CDR3 reads as CSARGARGSGANVLFF.

The table lists this clone with many counts. The CDR3 extends 3 residues past the end of the read, so its final part is completed from the germline J gene. The chain carries TRBV27 and TRBJ2-1, with D possibly matching TRBD2 (5 bases). Trimming pared 7 bases from V and 6 bases from J, leaving 7 bases between. Germline V gene sequence: CDR1 MNHEY, CDR2 SMNVEV (reference sequence). The CDR3 runs 11 residues. CDR3 protein: CASKRANEQFF. CDR3 DNA (partial): TGTGCCAGCAAGAGGGCCAATGAG.

Ten or more counts support this clone. The CDR3 goes on 3 residues after the read ends, and that part is filled in from the germline J gene. The chain joins TRBV5-1 to TRBJ1-2, with a weak D call TRBD1 (6 bases). Germline V lookup: CDR1 SGHRS, CDR2 YFSETQ. CDR3 size: 14 residues. The CDR3 bases that were read are TGCGCCAGCACCCCCGGGGACACACCACGGGGC. Its translation is CASTPGDTPRG. The CDR3 in its entirety is CASTPGDTPRGYTF.

Only a few counts were recorded for this clone. The sequence runs out 3 residues before the end of the CDR3; the remainder is reconstructed from the germline J gene. The chain carries TRBV7-6 and TRBJ1-2; tentatively, D is TRBD1 (5 bases). This CDR3 has 14 amino acids. CDR1 and CDR2 from the germline V gene are SGHVS and FNYEAQ. The CDR3 DNA, read in part, is TGTGCCAGCAGCTGGGATGAGGGGAACTACGAC. Translating gives CASSWDEGNYD. From start to end, the CDR3 is CASSWDEGNYDYTF.

Many counts were recorded for this clone. The read terminates 3 residues ahead of where the CDR3 ends, so the germline J gene completes it. The gene calls are TRBV7-3 and TRBJ2-6; a possible D gene is TRBD1 (5 bases). The CDR3 loop spans 14 amino acids. The germline V gene has CDR1 SGHTA and CDR2 FQGTGA. With 8 bases removed from V and 4 bases from J, the gap between germline ends came to 12 bases. Incomplete CDR3 DNA: TGTGCCAGCGGGCAGGGTGCGGGGGCCAACGTC. It codes for CASGQGAGANV. The CDR3 in full is CASGQGAGANVLTF.

This clone was seen at least ten times. The CDR3 end lies 3 residues beyond the end of the read and is filled in from the germline J gene. The chain has TRBV7-8 and TRBJ2-1, with 12 bases lining up with TRBD2. The CDR3 sequence is 18 residues long. V shed 6 bases, J shed 7 bases, and the junction held 16 bases outside the gene matches. The germline V gene encodes CDR1 SGHVS and CDR2 FQNEAQ. The CDR3 sequence: CASRQTTGGLAGGNEQFF. The CDR3 DNA, read in part, is TGTGCCAGCAGACAAACAACAGGGGGCCTAGCGGGAGGGAATGAG.

This clone showed up many times. The read gets to within 3 residues of the CDR3 end, and the germline J gene fills in the rest. The chain carries TRBV5-1 and TRBJ2-1; 16 bases fit TRBD2. The CDR3 loop spans 21 amino acids. Germline V CDR1 and CDR2: SGHRS, YFSETQ. V shed 3 bases, J shed 3 bases, and the junction held 15 bases outside the gene matches. The CDR3 is CASSYPAMGLAGGPIYNEQFF. CDR3 DNA, as far as it was read: TGCGCCAGCAGCTACCCTGCGATGGGACTAGCGGGAGGGCCGATCTACAATGAG.

This clone came up many times. The read terminates 3 residues ahead of where the CDR3 ends, so the germline J gene completes it. J is TRBJ2-3 and V is TRBV7-3; 9 nucleotides align to TRBD1. CDR1 and CDR2 from the germline V gene are SGHTA and FQGTGA. The V and J ends lost 5 bases and 7 bases, in that order; junction bases with no gene match: 7. The CDR3 covers 14 residues. CDR3 DNA (partial): TGTGCCAGCAGCCCTGGGACAGGGCTACATACG. Translating gives CASSPGTGLHT. The full CDR3 protein is CASSPGTGLHTQYF. The full variable domain, with the rest looked up from reference TRBV7-3 and TRBJ2-3, is GAGVSQTPSNKVTEKGKYVELRCDPISGHTALYWYRQSLGQGPEFLIYFQGTGAADDSGLPNDRFFAVRPEGSVSTLKIQRTERGDSAVYLCASSPGTGLHTQYFGPGTRLTVL.

This clone has more than one count but fewer than ten. Read sequence stops 3 residues before the CDR3 end, and the germline J gene provides the missing end. The chain links TRBV7-9 to TRBJ2-3; 9 bases fit TRBD2. Per germline, CDR1 SEHNR and CDR2 FQNEAQ (reference sequence). This CDR3 region has 15 residues. The CDR3 DNA, read in part, is TGTGCCAGCAGCTTCGTAGCGGGGGCTCAAGAGACG. As protein: CASSFVAGAQET. The whole CDR3 reads CASSFVAGAQETQYF. Drawing the rest from reference TRBV7-9 and TRBJ2-3, the complete variable domain is DTGVSQNPRHKITKRGQNVTFRCDPISEHNRLYWYRQTLGQGPEFLTYFQNEAQLEKSRLLSDRFSAERPKGSFSTLEIQRTEQGDSAMYLCASSFVAGAQETQYFGPGTRLTVL.

This clone was seen many times. The read ends 3 residues before the CDR3 terminus; that terminus is restored from the germline J gene. The chain recombines TRBV7-9 with TRBJ2-7; 8 positions match TRBD2. The CDR3 totals 14 residues. Germline V lookup: CDR1 SEHNR, CDR2 FQNEAQ (reference sequence). The V segment lost 6 bases and the J segment 2 bases; nucleotides outside the gene matches: 6. The sequenced part of the CDR3 DNA is TGTGCCAGCAGTTATAGCGGGAATGCCTACGAG. Its protein is CASSYSGNAYE. The whole CDR3 region reads CASSYSGNAYEQYF.

This clone was seen many times. The CDR3 is cut off 3 residues early in the read; its end comes from the germline J gene. The chain joins TRBV10-3 to TRBJ1-2, with 8 bases aligning to TRBD1. V dropped 5 bases and J dropped 6; count of bases not matched to a gene: 2. Germline CDR1 and CDR2: ENHRY and SYGVKD. This CDR3 comprises 12 residues. CDR3 bases read: TGTGCCATCAGTACGACAGGGGATGGC. Translation: CAISTTGDG. From start to end, the CDR3 is CAISTTGDGYTF.

This clone was seen many times. The read terminates 3 residues ahead of where the CDR3 ends, so the germline J gene completes it. This chain connects TRBV2 to TRBJ2-5; TRBD2 agrees at 8 bases. This CDR3 is 15 amino acids long. The V gene end was trimmed by 6 bases and the J gene end by 4 bases; junction bases not matched to a gene: 10. Germline CDR1 is SNHLY and CDR2 is FYNNEI. The sequenced part of the CDR3 DNA is TGTGCCAGCAGCGCAAACGCGCGGGGGGCAGAGACC. Its translation: CASSANARGAET. Given in full, the CDR3 is CASSANARGAETQYF.

Of note for this clone: The CDR3 goes on 3 residues after the read ends, and that part is filled in from the germline J gene. This chain uses TRBV7-9 with TRBJ1-6; TRBD1 might be the D (6 bases). Germline-derived CDR1 and CDR2 are SEHNR and FQNEAQ (reference sequence). The CDR3 covers 15 residues. The CDR3 sequence is CASSLGGGLLSPLHF. The CDR3 DNA, read in part, is TGTGCCAGCAGCTTAGGGGGGGGGCTTTTATCCCCC.

This clone appeared many times. The read is 3 residues too short to cover the CDR3 end, so that end is filled in from the germline J gene. The rearrangement uses TRBV6-2 or TRBV6-3 and TRBJ2-2; 8 nucleotides align to TRBD1. CDR1 is MNHEY and CDR2 is SVGEGT in the germline V gene. CDR3 length: 17 residues. This chain's CDR3 is CASSYSTGDATNEKLFF. CDR3 DNA, as far as it was read: TGTGCCAGCAGTTACTCGACAGGGGATGCAACTAATGAAAAG.

A remark on this clone: The read halts 3 residues ahead of the CDR3 end, with the missing end drawn from the germline J gene. The chain has TRBV14 and TRBJ2-5, with 11 bases aligning to TRBD2. The J segment lost 2 bases and the V segment lost 4 bases, leaving 6 bases of the junction unmatched. The CDR3 contains 16 residues. Germline V lookup: CDR1 SGHDN, CDR2 FVKESK. The CDR3 DNA, read in part, is TGTGCCAGCAGCCGCCGACTAGCGGGGAGGCAAGAGACC. Encoded protein: CASSRRLAGRQET. The full CDR3 protein is CASSRRLAGRQETQYF. Combining the CDR3 with reference TRBV14 and TRBJ2-5 gives the whole variable domain EAGVTQFPSHSVIEKGQTVTLRCDPISGHDNLYWYRRVMGKEIKFLLHFVKESKQDESGMPNNRFLAERTGGTYSTLKVQPAELEDSGVYFCASSRRLAGRQETQYFGPGTRLLVL.

There are many counts of this clone. The CDR3 end is not reached by the read, which stops 3 residues before it; the germline J gene fills it in. The J gene is TRBJ2-2, the V gene TRBV20-1; possibly TRBD1 for D (5 bases). This CDR3 has 17 amino acids. V dropped 2 bases and J dropped 0 bases, with 16 bases sitting between them. Germline loops: CDR1 DFQATT, CDR2 SNEGSKA (reference sequence). The CDR3 is CSARRLPRGPNTGELFF. The sequenced part of the CDR3 DNA is TGCAGTGCTAGACGACTCCCAAGGGGCCCGAACACCGGGGAG.

The sample holds many counts of this clone. The CDR3 extends 3 residues past the end of the read, so its final part is completed from the germline J gene. The chain combines TRBV18 with TRBJ2-3, with D perhaps matching TRBD1 (6 bases). Trimming removed 4 bases from V and 3 bases from J, with 14 bases in between. The CDR3 length is 15 residues. CDR1 is KGHSH and CDR2 is LQKENI in the germline V gene. CDR3 DNA, as far as it was read: TGTGCCAGCTCACGAAACAGGGTTGGGACAGATACG. Its translation is CASSRNRVGTDT. The whole CDR3 reads CASSRNRVGTDTQYF.